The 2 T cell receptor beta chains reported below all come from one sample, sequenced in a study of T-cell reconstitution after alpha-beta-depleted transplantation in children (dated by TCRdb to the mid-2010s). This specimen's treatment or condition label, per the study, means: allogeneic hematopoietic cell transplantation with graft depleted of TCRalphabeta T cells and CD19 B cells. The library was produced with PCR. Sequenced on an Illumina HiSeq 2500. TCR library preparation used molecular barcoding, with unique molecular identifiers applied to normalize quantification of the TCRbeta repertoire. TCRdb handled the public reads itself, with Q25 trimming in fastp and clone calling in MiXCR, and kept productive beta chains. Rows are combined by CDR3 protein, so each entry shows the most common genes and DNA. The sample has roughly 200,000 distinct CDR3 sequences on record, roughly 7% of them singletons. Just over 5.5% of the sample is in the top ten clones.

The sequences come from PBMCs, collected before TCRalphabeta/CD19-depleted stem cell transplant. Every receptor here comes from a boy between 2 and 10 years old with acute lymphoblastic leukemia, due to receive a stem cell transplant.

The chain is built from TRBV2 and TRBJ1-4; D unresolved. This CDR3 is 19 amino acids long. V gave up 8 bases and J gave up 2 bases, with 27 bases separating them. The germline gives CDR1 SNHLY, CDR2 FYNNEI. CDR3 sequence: CASCSNLRGLESTNEKLFF. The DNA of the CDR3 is TGTGCCAGCTGTTCGAACCTCCGAGGTTTAGAGTCGACTAATGAAAAACTGTTTTTT.

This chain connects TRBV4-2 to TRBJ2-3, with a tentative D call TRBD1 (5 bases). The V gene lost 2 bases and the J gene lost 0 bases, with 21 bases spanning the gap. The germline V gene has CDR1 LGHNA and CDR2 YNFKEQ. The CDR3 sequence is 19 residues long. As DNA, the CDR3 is TGTGCCAGCAGCCAACCTGGCCAGGGTCGAGGATCTAGCACAGATACGCAGTATTTT. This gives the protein CASSQPGQGRGSSTDTQYF.